Listed below are T cell receptor beta chains from one sample, sequenced in a study. One entry per CDR3 protein results from TCRdb running MiXCR on the 5' RACE reads. The sample records 5,000 to 7,500 distinct CDR3 sequences, 59% being singletons. The sequenced sample consisted of tumor-infiltrating memory CD4+ T cells sorted from the breast tumor. These receptor sequences come from a female donor with breast cancer. The CDR3 runs from the conserved cysteine through the conserved F or W. A D gene is named only where the DNA matches it firmly. The size entry is marked missing in some rows and otherwise reads once, few, many or a size class.

clone_size: -; d_call: -; v_call: TRBV20-1; j_call: TRBJ2-3; cdr3_aa: CSARVGLGTDTQYF; cdr3_nt: TGCAGTGCTAGAGTCGGACTGGGCACAGATACGCAGTATTTT
clone_size: -; d_call: TRBD2; v_call: TRBV20-1; j_call: TRBJ2-5; cdr3_aa: CSATQAGVQETQYF; cdr3_nt: TGCAGTGCTACCCAAGCGGGGGTCCAAGAGACCCAGTACTTC
clone_size: -; d_call: -; v_call: TRBV20-1; j_call: TRBJ1-3; cdr3_aa: CSARDGREGNTIYF; cdr3_nt: TGCAGTGCTAGAGACGGCAGGGAGGGCAACACCATATATTTT
clone_size: -; d_call: -; v_call: TRBV5-1; j_call: TRBJ2-5; cdr3_aa: CASSKQETQYF; cdr3_nt: TGCGCCAGCAGCAAGCAAGAGACCCAGTACTTC
clone_size: -; d_call: -; v_call: TRBV15; j_call: TRBJ2-1; cdr3_aa: CATSRDLQGSSPYNEQFF; cdr3_nt: TGTGCCACCAGCAGAGATCTCCAGGGGAGTTCCCCCTACAATGAGCAGTTCTTC
clone_size: -; d_call: TRBD2; v_call: TRBV10-3; j_call: TRBJ2-7; cdr3_aa: CAISETKREFSYEQYF; cdr3_nt: TGTGCCATCAGTGAGACCAAGCGGGAGTTCTCCTACGAGCAGTACTTC
clone_size: -; d_call: TRBD1; v_call: TRBV7-2; j_call: TRBJ2-1; cdr3_aa: CASSLGQGFGEQFF; cdr3_nt: TGTGCCAGCAGCTTAGGACAGGGGTTTGGTGAGCAGTTCTTC
clone_size: -; d_call: -; v_call: TRBV6-6; j_call: TRBJ2-3; cdr3_aa: CASSYSGVRGMGTDTQYF; cdr3_nt: TGTGCCAGCAGTTACTCGGGCGTCCGGGGTATGGGCACAGATACGCAGTATTTT
clone_size: -; d_call: -; v_call: TRBV7-6; j_call: TRBJ1-1; cdr3_aa: CASSSGDKFSEAFF; cdr3_nt: TGTGCCAGCAGCTCAGGGGACAAGTTTTCTGAAGCTTTCTTT
clone_size: -; d_call: -; v_call: TRBV20-1; j_call: TRBJ2-1; cdr3_aa: CSAALATSQFF; cdr3_nt: TGCAGTGCTGCCCTAGCAACCTCGCAGTTCTTC
clone_size: -; d_call: -; v_call: TRBV6-5; j_call: TRBJ2-7; cdr3_aa: CASSSPRGSYEQYF; cdr3_nt: TGTGCCAGCAGTTCACCTCGGGGGAGCTACGAGCAGTACTTC
clone_size: -; d_call: TRBD2; v_call: TRBV7-2; j_call: TRBJ2-3; cdr3_aa: CASSLGPSGGAYTQYF; cdr3_nt: TGTGCCAGCAGCTTAGGTCCTAGCGGGGGGGCGTATACGCAGTATTTT
clone_size: -; d_call: TRBD1; v_call: TRBV5-1; j_call: TRBJ2-3; cdr3_aa: CASSLEGDRPDTQYF; cdr3_nt: TGTGCCAGCAGCTTGGAGGGGGACAGGCCTGATACGCAGTATTTT
clone_size: -; d_call: TRBD1; v_call: TRBV5-1; j_call: TRBJ1-2; cdr3_aa: CASKGDRNYGYTF; cdr3_nt: TGCGCCAGCAAGGGGGACAGAAACTATGGCTACACCTTC
clone_size: once; d_call: TRBD2; v_call: TRBV6-1; j_call: TRBJ2-7; cdr3_aa: CASSEVPGLARSSYEQYF; cdr3_nt: TGTGCCAGCAGTGAAGTCCCGGGACTAGCGCGAAGCTCCTACGAGCAGTACTTC
clone_size: -; d_call: -; v_call: TRBV10-1; j_call: TRBJ1-1; cdr3_aa: CASSSGLNTEAFF; cdr3_nt: TGTGCCAGCAGTTCAGGGCTGAACACTGAAGCTTTCTTT
clone_size: -; d_call: -; v_call: TRBV29-1; j_call: TRBJ1-1; cdr3_aa: CSVETGFGEAFF; cdr3_nt: TGCAGCGTAGAAACAGGGTTCGGTGAAGCTTTCTTT
clone_size: few; d_call: -; v_call: TRBV5-6; j_call: TRBJ1-5; cdr3_aa: CASSSARVLGQPQHF; cdr3_nt: TGTGCCAGCAGCAGCGCACGGGTATTGGGCCAGCCCCAGCATTTT
clone_size: few; d_call: -; v_call: TRBV6-1; j_call: TRBJ1-5; cdr3_aa: CASSASFHSNQPQHF; cdr3_nt: TGTGCCAGCAGTGCTAGCTTTCATAGCAATCAGCCCCAGCATTTT
clone_size: -; d_call: TRBD2; v_call: TRBV20-1; j_call: TRBJ2-5; cdr3_aa: CSAHQSGRGETQYF; cdr3_nt: TGCAGTGCTCATCAAAGCGGGAGGGGGGAGACCCAGTACTTC
clone_size: medium-sized; d_call: -; v_call: TRBV5-1; j_call: TRBJ2-2; cdr3_aa: CASRPQGSGELFF; cdr3_nt: TGCGCCAGCAGGCCACAGGGATCCGGGGAGCTGTTTTTT
clone_size: few; d_call: -; v_call: TRBV9; j_call: TRBJ1-2; cdr3_aa: CASGRDENYGYTF; cdr3_nt: TGTGCCAGTGGGAGGGATGAGAACTATGGCTACACCTTC
clone_size: few; d_call: -; v_call: TRBV5-1; j_call: TRBJ2-2; cdr3_aa: CASKSATNTGELFF; cdr3_nt: TGCGCCAGCAAGTCAGCAACGAACACCGGGGAGCTGTTTTTT
clone_size: -; d_call: -; v_call: TRBV5-1; j_call: TRBJ2-5; cdr3_aa: CASSRQTAPQETQYF; cdr3_nt: TGCGCCAGCAGCAGACAGACTGCCCCCCAAGAGACCCAGTACTTC
clone_size: -; d_call: -; v_call: TRBV12-3/TRBV12-4; j_call: TRBJ1-6; cdr3_aa: CASSLRYSPLHF; cdr3_nt: TGTGCCAGCAGTTTACGGTATTCACCCCTCCACTTT
clone_size: few; d_call: -; v_call: TRBV7-3; j_call: TRBJ1-1; cdr3_aa: CASSLSLDTEAFF; cdr3_nt: TGTGCCAGCAGCTTATCGCTAGACACTGAAGCTTTCTTT
clone_size: -; d_call: TRBD1; v_call: TRBV7-9; j_call: TRBJ2-1; cdr3_aa: CASSRGTAMPEQFF; cdr3_nt: TGTGCCAGCAGCAGAGGGACAGCAATGCCCGAGCAGTTCTTC
clone_size: -; d_call: -; v_call: TRBV15; j_call: TRBJ2-7; cdr3_aa: CATSRETGRGFYEQYF; cdr3_nt: TGTGCCACCAGCAGGGAGACCGGACGTGGATTCTACGAGCAGTACTTC
clone_size: -; d_call: -; v_call: TRBV7-2; j_call: TRBJ1-5; cdr3_aa: CASSLVWQKVNSNQPQHF; cdr3_nt: TGTGCCAGCAGCTTAGTTTGGCAGAAGGTTAATAGCAATCAGCCCCAGCATTTT